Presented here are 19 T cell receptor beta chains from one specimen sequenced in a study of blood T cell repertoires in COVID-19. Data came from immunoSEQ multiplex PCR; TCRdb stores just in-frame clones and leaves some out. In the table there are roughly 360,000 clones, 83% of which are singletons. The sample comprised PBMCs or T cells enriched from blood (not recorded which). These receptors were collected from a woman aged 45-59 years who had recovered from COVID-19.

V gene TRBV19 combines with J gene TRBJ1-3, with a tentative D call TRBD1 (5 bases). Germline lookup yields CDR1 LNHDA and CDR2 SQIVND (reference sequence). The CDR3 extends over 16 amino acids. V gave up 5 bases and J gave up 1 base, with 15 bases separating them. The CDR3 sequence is CASSARQQISGNTIYF. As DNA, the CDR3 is TGTGCCAGTAGTGCCCGACAGCAAATATCTGGAAACACCATATATTTT.

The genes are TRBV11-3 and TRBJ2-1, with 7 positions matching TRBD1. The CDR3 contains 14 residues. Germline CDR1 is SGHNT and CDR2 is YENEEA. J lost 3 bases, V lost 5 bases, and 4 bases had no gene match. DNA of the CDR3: TGTGCCAGCAGCCTGGGGACAGTCTACAATGAGCAGTTCTTC. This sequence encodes CASSLGTVYNEQFF.

DNA of the CDR3: TGTGCCAGCAGCTTAGAGGGGTTATCTGGAAACACCATATATTTT. As protein: CASSLEGLSGNTIYF. V gene TRBV7-2 combines with J gene TRBJ1-3; D might be TRBD1 (5 bases). This CDR3 is 15 amino acids long. From germline, CDR1 is SGHTA and CDR2 FQGNSA. The V end was cut by 1 base, the J end by 1 base, with 8 bases between.

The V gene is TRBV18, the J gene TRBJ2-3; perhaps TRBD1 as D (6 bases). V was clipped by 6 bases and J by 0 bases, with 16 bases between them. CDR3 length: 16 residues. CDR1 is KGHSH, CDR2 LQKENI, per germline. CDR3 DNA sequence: TGTGCCAGCTCGCCGAAGAGGGGGTTTAGCACAGATACGCAGTATTTT. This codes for CASSPKRGFSTDTQYF.

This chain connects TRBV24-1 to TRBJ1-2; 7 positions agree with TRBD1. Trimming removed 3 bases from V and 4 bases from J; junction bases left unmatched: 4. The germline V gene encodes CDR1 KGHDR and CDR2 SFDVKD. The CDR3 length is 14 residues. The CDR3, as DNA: TGTGCCACCAGTGATGTGGACAGGATCTATGGCTACACCTTC. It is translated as CATSDVDRIYGYTF.

CDR3 nucleotide sequence: TGTGCCAGCAGTCAAGACAGGGTAGGTGGCTACACCTTC. It codes for CASSQDRVGGYTF. The chain recombines TRBV6-2 or TRBV6-3 with TRBJ1-2; 7 nucleotides align to TRBD1. Germline V lookup: CDR1 MNHEY, CDR2 SVGEGT. With V trimmed by 5 bases and J by 7 bases, 7 bases remained unmatched. The CDR3 runs to 13 residues.

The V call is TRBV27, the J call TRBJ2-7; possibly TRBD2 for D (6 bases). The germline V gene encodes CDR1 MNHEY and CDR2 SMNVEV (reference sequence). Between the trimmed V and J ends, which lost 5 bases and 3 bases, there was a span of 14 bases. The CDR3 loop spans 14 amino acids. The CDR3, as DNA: TGTGCCAGCAGTCGGCGGGCGGGAATCTACGAGCAGTACTTC. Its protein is CASSRRAGIYEQYF.

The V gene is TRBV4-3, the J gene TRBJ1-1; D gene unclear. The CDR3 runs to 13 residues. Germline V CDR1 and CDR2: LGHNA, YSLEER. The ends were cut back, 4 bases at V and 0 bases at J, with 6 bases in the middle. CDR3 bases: TGCGCCAGCAGCCGTGGCTTGAACACTGAAGCTTTCTTT. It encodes CASSRGLNTEAFF.

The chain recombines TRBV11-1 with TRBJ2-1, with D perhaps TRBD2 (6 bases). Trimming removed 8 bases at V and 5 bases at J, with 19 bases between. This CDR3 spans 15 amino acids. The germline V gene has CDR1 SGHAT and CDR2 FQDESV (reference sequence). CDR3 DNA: TGTGCCAGCGCTATGCCCGGGACTTCGAACAATGAGCAGTTCTTC. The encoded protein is CASAMPGTSNNEQFF.

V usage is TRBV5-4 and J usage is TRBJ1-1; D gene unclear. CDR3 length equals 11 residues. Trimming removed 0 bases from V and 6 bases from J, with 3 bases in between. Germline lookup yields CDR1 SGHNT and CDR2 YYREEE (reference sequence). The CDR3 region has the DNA TGTGCCAGCAGCTTGGCTGCTGAAGCTTTCTTT. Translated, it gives CASSLAAEAFF.

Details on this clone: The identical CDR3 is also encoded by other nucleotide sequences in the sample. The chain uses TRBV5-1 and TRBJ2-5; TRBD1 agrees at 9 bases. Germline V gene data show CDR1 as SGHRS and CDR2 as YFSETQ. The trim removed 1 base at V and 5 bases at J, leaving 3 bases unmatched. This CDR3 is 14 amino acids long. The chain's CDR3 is CASSLTGGGETQYF. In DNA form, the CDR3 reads TGCGCCAGCAGCTTGACAGGGGGCGGTGAGACCCAGTACTTC. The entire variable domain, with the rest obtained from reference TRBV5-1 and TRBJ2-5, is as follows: KAGVTQTPRYLIKTRGQQVTLSCSPISGHRSVSWYQQTPGQGLQFLFEYFSETQRNKGNFPGRFSGRQFSNSRSEMNVSTLELGDSALYLCASSLTGGGETQYFGPGTRLLVL.

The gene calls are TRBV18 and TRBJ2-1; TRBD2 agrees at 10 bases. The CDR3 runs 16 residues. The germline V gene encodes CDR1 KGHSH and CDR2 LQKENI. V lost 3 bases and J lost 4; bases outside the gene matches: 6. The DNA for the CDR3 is TGTGCCAGCTCACCCTCTCTAGCGGGAGCGTACAATGAGCAGTTCTTC. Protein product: CASSPSLAGAYNEQFF.

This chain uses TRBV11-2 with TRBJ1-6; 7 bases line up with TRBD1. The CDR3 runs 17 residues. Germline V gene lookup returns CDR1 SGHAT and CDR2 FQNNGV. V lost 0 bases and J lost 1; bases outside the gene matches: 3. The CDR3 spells CASSLELRGSYNSPLHF. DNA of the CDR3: TGTGCCAGCAGCTTAGAGCTCAGGGGGTCCTATAATTCACCCCTCCACTTT.

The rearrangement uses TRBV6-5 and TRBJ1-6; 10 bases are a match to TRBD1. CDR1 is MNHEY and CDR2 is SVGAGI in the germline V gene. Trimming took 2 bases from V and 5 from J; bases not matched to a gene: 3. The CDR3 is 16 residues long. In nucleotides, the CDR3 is TGTGCCAGCAGTTACGGGGGGACAGGGGATAATTCACCCCTCCACTTT. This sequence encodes CASSYGGTGDNSPLHF.

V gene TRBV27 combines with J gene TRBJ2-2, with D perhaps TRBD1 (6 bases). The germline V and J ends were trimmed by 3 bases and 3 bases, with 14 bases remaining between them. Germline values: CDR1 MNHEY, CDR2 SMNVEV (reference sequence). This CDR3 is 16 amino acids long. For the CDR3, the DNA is TGTGCCAGCAGTTTCATTCGGGACAAGCACACCGGGGAGCTGTTTTTT. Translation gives CASSFIRDKHTGELFF.

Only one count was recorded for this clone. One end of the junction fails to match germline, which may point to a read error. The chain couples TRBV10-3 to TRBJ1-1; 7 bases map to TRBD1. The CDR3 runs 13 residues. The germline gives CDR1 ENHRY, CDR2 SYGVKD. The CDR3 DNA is TGTGCCATCAGTGAGTCGGTGGTAGGACAGGCGATCTTT. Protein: CAISESVVGQAIF.

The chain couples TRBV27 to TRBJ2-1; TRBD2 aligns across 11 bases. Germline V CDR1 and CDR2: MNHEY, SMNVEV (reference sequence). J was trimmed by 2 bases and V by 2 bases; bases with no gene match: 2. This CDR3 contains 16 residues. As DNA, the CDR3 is TGTGCCAGCAGTTTAATAGCGGGGGGGCCCTACAATGAGCAGTTCTTC. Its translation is CASSLIAGGPYNEQFF.

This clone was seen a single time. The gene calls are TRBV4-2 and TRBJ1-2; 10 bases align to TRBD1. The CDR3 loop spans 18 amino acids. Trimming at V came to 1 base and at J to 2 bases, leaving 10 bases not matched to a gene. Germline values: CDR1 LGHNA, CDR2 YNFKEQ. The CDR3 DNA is TGTGCCAGCAGCCAAGCGTCCCTTTTGGGACAGGGGAACTATGGCTACACCTTC. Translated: CASSQASLLGQGNYGYTF.

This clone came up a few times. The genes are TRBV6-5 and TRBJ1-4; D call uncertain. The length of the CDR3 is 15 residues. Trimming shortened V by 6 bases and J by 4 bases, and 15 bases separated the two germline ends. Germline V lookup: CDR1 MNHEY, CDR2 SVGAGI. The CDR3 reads CASSYSRYSNEKLFF. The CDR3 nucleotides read TGTGCCAGCAGCTATTCTCGGTACAGTAATGAAAAACTGTTTTTT.